This TCR beta chain was retrieved from a study of blood T cell repertoires in COVID-19. Study summary: The analysed material was cDNA or gDNA that came from T cells, B-cell-depleted T cells, or PBMCs.

Per the original data handling: Amplification with reference gene primers provided the estimates of nucleated cell counts. The table came from immunoSEQ multiplex PCR; TCRdb's copy has only in-frame clones and leaves some out. V and J calls and clone size come straight from that table; D and trimming were deduced from the DNA. The data show 200,000 to 250,000 clones, about 91% seen once. Between the trimmed V and J ends, which lost 1 base and 4 bases, there was a span of 5 bases. The CDR3 runs to 13 residues. The receptor comes from a woman aged 30 to 39 with COVID-19, enrolled during active disease. Sequenced material: peripheral blood. The chain links TRBV12-3 or TRBV12-4 to TRBJ2-1; D gene unclear. The DNA for the CDR3 is TGTGCCAGCAGTTTAGGCCAGTACAATGAGCAGTTCTTC. Translated: CASSLGQYNEQFF.